This T cell receptor (beta chain) was sequenced in a study of cytomegalovirus exposure and HLA in healthy donors. Findings and caveats of the study: Cytomegalovirus-associated TCR beta chains were listed, numbering roughly 150. High sensitivity and specificity were reportedly achieved when the classifier diagnosed cytomegalovirus status.

Points on this clone: Its antigen remains unknown.

Sequencing was performed with immunoSEQ multiplex PCR; in TCRdb, only in-frame clones are kept and a portion is missing. The sample yields 200,000 to 250,000 clones, around nine tenths seen once. The V end was cut by 3 bases, the J end by 12 bases, with 6 bases between. In germline, CDR1 is MGHRA, CDR2 YSYEKL. The CDR3 contains 11 residues. This clonotype was obtained from a man aged 18 to 35 in good health and CMV-seronegative. Sequences were obtained from PBMCs. The chain carries TRBV4-1 and TRBJ1-6; no definite D call. As DNA, the CDR3 is TGCGCCAGCAGCCAGGGAGGACCCCTCCACTTT. Protein: CASSQGGPLHF.